This T cell receptor (beta chain) was identified during a study of naive and memory T cell subsets. General study findings and limits: Naive and memory repertoire findings lacked a ground truth for validation. Over 85% of naive TCR sequences appeared only once, unlike memory subsets. Especially in CD8 cells, naive repertoires contained a few larger clonotypes, possibly CD45RA-re-expressing memory cells.

CMV status came from CD4+ T cell IFNgamma after overnight CMV lysate stimulation of fresh PBMCs. The beta constant-region primer was an equimolar mix of two oligonucleotides covering TRBC1 and TRBC2. Ligated cDNA was amplified by four rounds of PCR with nested alpha and beta constant-region primers and SP2. A 12-nucleotide UMI and the SP2 primer were added to the cDNA 3' end by oligonucleotide ligation. TCRdb recomputed calls from the UMI-ligation and nested PCR reads with MiXCR, one row per CDR3 protein. The sample carries more than 120,000 distinct CDR3 sequences, more than 15% recorded once. Comments on this clonotype: The antigen remains unidentified.

The source of this sequence is a human donor in good health. Sequencing input: naive CD8+ T cells from blood.

CDR3 protein: CASGLSGSLNEQFF. The CDR3 nucleotides are TGTGCCAGCGGACTATCCGGGTCGCTCAATGAGCAGTTCTTC. The chain carries TRBV27 and TRBJ2-1; D perhaps matches TRBD2 (6 bases). The CDR3 extends over 14 amino acids. Trimming took 8 bases from V and 6 from J, leaving 17 bases between them. The germline gives CDR1 MNHEY, CDR2 SMNVEV (reference sequence).